This entry lists 27 T cell receptor beta chains sequenced from one sample in a study of graft-versus-host responses after intestinal transplantation. Assay used: immunoSEQ multiplex PCR; TCRdb lists only in-frame clones, some missing. This sample yields roughly 81,000 clones, of which around 80% are seen a single time; around 0.83% belongs to the top ten. For these receptors, no antigen is known. The sample in question was unstimulated CD4+ T cells sorted from spleen or lymph node cells, obtained before intestinal transplant. Every receptor here comes from a human donor who received an intestinal transplant.

The CDR3 spells CASSQGQGARYEQYF. The CDR3, as DNA: TGCGCCAGCAGCCAAGGACAGGGGGCGAGGTACGAGCAGTACTTC. This chain joins TRBV4-1 and TRBJ2-7; 10 nucleotides line up with TRBD1. The CDR3 length is 15 residues. V lost 1 base and J lost 4; bases outside the gene matches: 4. Germline CDR1 MGHRA, CDR2 YSYEKL.

The rearrangement uses TRBV29-1 and TRBJ1-1; 7 bases are a match to TRBD1. Per germline, CDR1 SQVTM and CDR2 ANQGSEA. V shed 4 bases and J 4 bases; nucleotides not matched to a gene: 12. The CDR3 is made up of 15 amino acids. The DNA of the CDR3 is TGCAGCGTTGGAGGGGTGGACAGGATTGGCACTGAAGCTTTCTTT. As protein: CSVGGVDRIGTEAFF.

This clone was seen more than once but under ten times. The V and J genes are TRBV6-5 and TRBJ2-7; the match to TRBD1 covers 8 bases. The V segment lost 5 bases and the J segment 3 bases; nucleotides outside the gene matches: 6. The CDR3 consists of 14 residues. Germline CDR1 MNHEY, CDR2 SVGAGI. Here the CDR3 DNA reads TGTGCCAGCAGTGCAGGACAGGGTAGCTACGAGCAGTACTTC. It encodes CASSAGQGSYEQYF.

CDR3 DNA sequence: TGTGCCAGCAGCTCGGACAGGGGGACGACTAATGAAAAACTGTTTTTT. It encodes CASSSDRGTTNEKLFF. This sequence joins TRBV13 and TRBJ1-4, with 10 bases aligning to TRBD1. The V segment lost 4 bases and the J segment 2 bases; nucleotides outside the gene matches: 4. CDR1 and CDR2 (germline): PRHDT, FYEKMQ (reference sequence). The CDR3 loop spans 16 amino acids.

The chain carries TRBV5-4 and TRBJ1-2; 9 positions match TRBD1. The CDR3 has 15 amino acids. Trimming took 0 bases from V and 4 from J; bases not matched to a gene: 4. Germline V gives CDR1 SGHNT, CDR2 YYREEE (reference sequence). CDR3 loop: CASSLGTGGGYGYTF. CDR3 DNA sequence: TGTGCCAGCAGCTTGGGCACAGGGGGCGGCTATGGCTACACCTTC.

This chain uses TRBV28 with TRBJ1-1; 12 nucleotides align to TRBD1. Looked up from germline, CDR1 is MDHEN and CDR2 is SYDVKM. V shed 4 bases and J 3 bases; nucleotides not matched to a gene: 12. The CDR3 loop spans 18 amino acids. For the CDR3, the DNA is TGTGCCAGCAGTTCGGGGACAGGGGGCGATGGGGCGGACACTGAAGCTTTCTTT. This translates into CASSSGTGGDGADTEAFF.

The chain links TRBV28 to TRBJ1-1; weak D call: TRBD1 (5 bases). Trimming removed 0 bases at V and 3 bases at J, with 8 bases between. The germline gives CDR1 MDHEN, CDR2 SYDVKM. This CDR3 is 14 amino acids long. CDR3 sequence: CASSLWQGYTEAFF. The CDR3 DNA reads TGTGCCAGCAGTTTATGGCAGGGATACACTGAAGCTTTCTTT.

The chain has TRBV4-1 and TRBJ2-5, with D perhaps matching TRBD1 (6 bases). V lost 1 base to trimming and J lost 2 bases, with 11 bases between them. CDR1 is MGHRA, CDR2 YSYEKL, per germline. This CDR3 region has 15 residues. DNA for the CDR3: TGCGCCAGCAGCCAAGTAGGGACAAAGCAAGAGACCCAGTACTTC. It yields the protein CASSQVGTKQETQYF.

The V call is TRBV5-1, the J call TRBJ2-1; 12 positions agree with TRBD2. Germline CDR1 reads SGHRS; CDR2 reads YFSETQ. There are 15 residues in the CDR3. The junction had 4 bases not matched to a gene; V was cut back by 3 bases and J by 6 bases. The DNA of the CDR3 is TGCGCCAGCAGCTCGACTAGCGGGAGTCCCAATGAGCAGTTCTTC. Protein: CASSSTSGSPNEQFF.

V is TRBV6-5 and J is TRBJ1-2; 9 bases align to TRBD1. This CDR3 has 15 amino acids. The germline CDR1 and CDR2 sequences are MNHEY and SVGAGI. V was clipped by 6 bases and J by 3 bases; unmatched bases: 8. The chain's CDR3 is CASSSSGQGDYGYTF. CDR3 in DNA: TGTGCCAGCAGCTCCTCGGGACAGGGCGACTATGGCTACACCTTC.

On this clone: This CDR3 fails to terminate in the conserved phenylalanine or tryptophan, so it likely reflects a read error. Because the CDR3's place on the DNA is in doubt, the DNA is left out and the CDR3 is given as listed by TCRdb. V is TRBV12-2 and J is TRBJ1-2. TRBV12-2 is a recognized pseudogene. The CDR3 extends over 10 residues, inclusive of both ends. The CDR3 sequence is CASRLGRAPS.

This sequence joins TRBV19 and TRBJ2-1, with 10 positions matching TRBD2. Germline V lookup: CDR1 LNHDA, CDR2 SQIVND (reference sequence). Losses at the gene ends were 5 bases for V and 0 bases for J; bases not matched to a gene: 1. The CDR3 covers 15 residues. The CDR3 bases are TGTGCCAGTAGTCCTAGCGGGAGCTCCTACAATGAGCAGTTCTTC. It yields the protein CASSPSGSSYNEQFF.

CDR3 loop: CASSDRGGEKLFF. DNA for the CDR3: TGTGCCAGTAGTGACAGGGGAGGGGAAAAACTGTTTTTT. The chain uses TRBV19 and TRBJ1-4, with TRBD1 matching 8 bases. CDR1 LNHDA and CDR2 SQIVND come from the germline V gene (reference sequence). The CDR3 runs to 13 residues. The J segment lost 8 bases and the V segment lost 5 bases, leaving 4 bases of the junction unmatched.

The chain combines TRBV27 with TRBJ2-7; the D gene is possibly TRBD2 (6 bases). CDR1 MNHEY and CDR2 SMNVEV come from the germline V gene (reference sequence). Trimming removed 2 bases from V and 3 bases from J, with 14 bases in between. The CDR3 contains 15 residues. The CDR3 protein is CASSLLGGRIYEQYF. DNA of the CDR3: TGTGCCAGCAGTTTACTAGGAGGGAGGATCTACGAGCAGTACTTC.

The chain couples TRBV29-1 to TRBJ1-2; no clear D gene. Germline loops: CDR1 SQVTM, CDR2 ANQGSEA. The germline V and J ends were trimmed by 0 bases and 8 bases, with 13 bases remaining between them. The CDR3 consists of 13 residues. CDR3 coding DNA: TGCAGCGTTGAAGATCCGGGATATGGGGGCTACACCTTC. Translation gives CSVEDPGYGGYTF.

The V call is TRBV18, the J call TRBJ1-4; 8 bases fit TRBD1. Unmatched junction bases numbered 4, after V lost 4 bases and J lost 0 bases. The CDR3 is 16 residues long. Per germline, CDR1 KGHSH and CDR2 LQKENI. The DNA for the CDR3 is TGTGCCAGCTCACAACAGGGGGTTACAACTAATGAAAAACTGTTTTTT. This sequence encodes CASSQQGVTTNEKLFF.

This clone occurred once. The chain is built from TRBV9 and TRBJ1-4, with 10 bases aligning to TRBD1. Per the germline V gene, CDR1 is SGDLS and CDR2 is YYNGEE. This CDR3 contains 15 residues. Germline trimming cut 4 bases from V and 6 bases from J; bases unmatched to any gene: 6. The CDR3 region is CASSTLGTGDEKLFF. CDR3 nucleotides: TGTGCCAGCAGCACCCTAGGGACAGGGGATGAAAAACTGTTTTTT.

The J gene is TRBJ1-2, the V gene TRBV29-1; 7 bases align to TRBD1. In germline, CDR1 is SQVTM, CDR2 ANQGSEA. V lost 6 bases and J lost 4; bases outside the gene matches: 5. The CDR3 consists of 12 residues. CDR3 DNA sequence: TGCAGCGTGGGGGACAGCGGCTATGGCTACACCTTC. It specifies CSVGDSGYGYTF.

Only one count was recorded for this clone. This chain connects TRBV6-7 to TRBJ2-5; 9 bases line up with TRBD1. TRBV6-7 is given ORF status, its function remaining uncertain. The CDR3 covers 19 residues. Trimming removed 7 bases from V and 3 bases from J; junction bases left unmatched: 21. The chain's CDR3 is CASKRNRDRVVGGKETQYF. For the CDR3, the DNA is TGTGCCAGCAAGCGAAACCGGGACAGGGTAGTGGGTGGAAAAGAGACCCAGTACTTC.

The chain carries TRBV5-6 and TRBJ2-7; D uncertain. Germline assignment: CDR1 SGHDT and CDR2 YYEEEE. V was trimmed by 3 bases and J by 4 bases, leaving 11 bases between them. The CDR3 consists of 13 residues. CDR3 in DNA: TGTGCCAGCAGCTCAGGCGTCTTGTACGAGCAGTACTTC. Amino acids: CASSSGVLYEQYF. The variable domain in full, with the rest retrieved from reference TRBV5-6 and TRBJ2-7, is DAGVTQSPTHLIKTRGQQVTLRCSPKSGHDTVSWYQQALGQGPQFIFQYYEEEERQRGNFPDRFSGHQFPNYSSELNVNALLLGDSALYLCASSSGVLYEQYFGPGTRLTVT.

This clone turned up a few times. This sequence joins TRBV18 and TRBJ1-1; the match to TRBD1 covers 8 bases. Germline V gene lookup returns CDR1 KGHSH and CDR2 LQKENI. CDR3 length: 15 amino acids. V was pared by 3 bases and J by 1 base, with 4 bases of the junction left unmatched. The CDR3 DNA is TGTGCCAGCTCACCGTCCGGGACAGGGAACACTGAAGCTTTCTTT. Translation gives CASSPSGTGNTEAFF.

In this sample, this clone turned up once. V gene TRBV18 combines with J gene TRBJ1-1; TRBD1 matches 7 bases. The V segment lost 0 bases and the J segment 0 bases; nucleotides outside the gene matches: 1. The germline gives CDR1 KGHSH, CDR2 LQKENI. The CDR3 covers 15 residues. In DNA form, the CDR3 reads TGTGCCAGCTCACCACCCACAGGGGTGAACACTGAAGCTTTCTTT. Its protein product is CASSPPTGVNTEAFF.

The CDR3 region has the DNA TGTGCCAGCAGTGAAAGGGCGGGACAGGGTTCCTATAATTCACCCCTCCACTTT. Amino acid sequence: CASSERAGQGSYNSPLHF. J is TRBJ1-6 and V is TRBV6-1; 9 nucleotides align to TRBD1. The V segment lost 2 bases and the J segment 1 base; nucleotides outside the gene matches: 6. CDR3 length: 18 amino acids. The germline V gene encodes CDR1 MNHNS and CDR2 SASEGT.

The chain combines TRBV7-9 with TRBJ2-4; the D gene is possibly TRBD1 (6 bases). The CDR3 sequence is 14 residues long. Germline CDR1 is SEHNR and CDR2 is FQNEAQ (reference sequence). Trimming took 5 bases from V and 2 from J, leaving 10 bases between them. The CDR3 sequence: CASSPRDTKNIQYF. The CDR3 DNA reads as TGTGCCAGCAGCCCAAGGGACACCAAAAACATTCAGTACTTC. The entire variable domain, with the rest obtained from reference TRBV7-9 and TRBJ2-4, is as follows: DTGVSQNPRHKITKRGQNVTFRCDPISEHNRLYWYRQTLGQGPEFLTYFQNEAQLEKSRLLSDRFSAERPKGSFSTLEIQRTEQGDSAMYLCASSPRDTKNIQYFGAGTRLSVL.

The rearrangement joins TRBV7-9 to TRBJ2-7; maybe TRBD1 (6 bases). The CDR3 is 14 residues long. Germline V lookup: CDR1 SEHNR, CDR2 FQNEAQ (reference sequence). The V end was cut by 1 base, the J end by 6 bases, with 13 bases between. In nucleotides, the CDR3 is TGTGCCAGCAGCTTAGAAGCAGCAGGGGTCGAGCAGTACTTC. Protein sequence: CASSLEAAGVEQYF. The full variable domain, with the rest looked up from reference TRBV7-9 and TRBJ2-7, is DTGVSQNPRHKITKRGQNVTFRCDPISEHNRLYWYRQTLGQGPEFLTYFQNEAQLEKSRLLSDRFSAERPKGSFSTLEIQRTEQGDSAMYLCASSLEAAGVEQYFGPGTRLTVT.

The chain couples TRBV28 to TRBJ1-5; TRBD1 matches 10 bases. Germline CDR1 reads MDHEN; CDR2 reads SYDVKM. The CDR3 contains 13 residues. V lost 2 bases, J lost 11 bases, and 3 bases stayed unmatched. The CDR3 DNA sequence: TGTGCCAGCAGTTTAGGGACAGGGGTTACCCAGCATTTT. As protein: CASSLGTGVTQHF.

The V call is TRBV11-2, the J call TRBJ1-5; D gene uncertain. Trimming took off 1 base at V and 2 bases at J, with 6 bases between the two ends. The CDR3 is made up of 14 amino acids. Germline assignment: CDR1 SGHAT and CDR2 FQNNGV. CDR3 amino acids: CASSLGGGNQPQHF. CDR3 nucleotides: TGTGCCAGCAGCTTAGGAGGCGGCAATCAGCCCCAGCATTTT.